The present entry profiles one T cell receptor (beta chain) with its context. This entry belongs to a study of OX40 agonist ivuxolimab in advanced cancers. Clones were sequenced by immunoSEQ multiplex PCR, and TCRdb holds only the in-frame ones, with some missing. The sample has about 73,000 clones, about 87% seen once. V dropped 2 bases and J dropped 0 bases, with 13 bases sitting between them. The V gene's germline CDR1 is MNHEY and CDR2 SMNVEV (reference sequence). The CDR3 is 17 residues long. This specimen consisted of CD4+ or CD8+ T cells sorted from blood, obtained in a trial of the OX40 agonist ivuxolimab. The chain couples TRBV27 to TRBJ2-2; no clear D gene. This TCR came from an adult with an advanced solid tumor such as melanoma, head and neck, liver or kidney cancer. The CDR3 loop is CASSLPPVGTNTGELFF. As DNA, the CDR3 is TGTGCCAGCAGTTTACCCCCCGTGGGGACGAACACCGGGGAGCTGTTTTTT.